The rows below give T cell receptor beta chains drawn from one sample of a study of control samples from healthy donors and cancer patients. TCRdb's table, derived via immunoSEQ multiplex PCR, lists solely in-frame clones and lacks some. The sample consists of about 160,000 clones, 93% of them appearing once. The specimen sequenced was blood. The receptors stem from a woman aged 60-75 years in good health. Both conserved end residues are part of each CDR3. A D gene is named only where the DNA matches it firmly. Only part of the rows carry a size: once, few, many, or a class if the clone is expanded.

size	D	V	J	CDR3	DNA
once	NA	TRBV10-3	TRBJ2-2	CAISGQNTGELFF	TGTGCCATCAGTGGACAGAACACCGGGGAGCTGTTTTTT
once	NA	TRBV27	TRBJ1-6	CASNPSRSYNSPLHF	TGTGCCAGCAACCCATCTCGGTCCTATAATTCACCCCTCCACTTT
NA	TRBD2	TRBV19	TRBJ2-2	CATSAGGQDTGELFF	TGTGCCACCTCTGCGGGGGGGCAGGACACCGGGGAGCTGTTTTTT
NA	NA	TRBV28	TRBJ1-2	CASEFRGTLLNGYTF	TGTGCCAGCGAGTTTCGCGGGACACTCCTTAATGGCTACACCTTC
NA	TRBD1	TRBV18	TRBJ1-2	CASSTPDRGGNYGYTF	TGTGCCAGCTCAACTCCCGACAGGGGAGGTAACTATGGCTACACCTTC
once	TRBD1	TRBV5-4	TRBJ1-2	CASSQPRGPGYGYTF	TGTGCCAGCAGCCAACCCAGGGGGCCTGGGTATGGCTACACCTTC
NA	TRBD2	TRBV7-2	TRBJ2-1	CASSSGGSGGGQFF	TGTGCCAGCAGCTCCGGAGGAAGCGGGGGTGGTCAGTTCTTC
NA	TRBD2	TRBV5-8	TRBJ2-1	CASSLGGGLHNEQFF	TGTGCCAGCAGCTTGGGCGGGGGGCTTCACAATGAGCAGTTCTTC
NA	NA	TRBV7-9	TRBJ1-2	CAFGQGEGYTF	TGTGCCTTCGGGCAGGGAGAGGGCTACACCTTC
NA	NA	TRBV5-1	TRBJ2-2	CASSLPTRRELFF	TGCGCCAGCAGCTTGCCGACCAGGAGGGAGCTGTTTTTT
NA	TRBD1	TRBV11-2	TRBJ1-1	CASSWGTGGYTEAFF	TGTGCCAGCAGCTGGGGGACAGGGGGCTACACTGAAGCTTTCTTT
NA	NA	TRBV7-9	TRBJ2-2	CASSAGLELFF	TGTGCCAGCAGCGCCGGATTAGAACTGTTTTTT
NA	NA	TRBV7-2	TRBJ2-5	CAGSLGGDFWSETQYF	TGTGCCGGCAGCTTAGGCGGGGACTTCTGGTCGGAGACCCAGTACTTC
NA	NA	TRBV7-8	TRBJ2-3	CASRTGRVENTQYF	TGTGCCAGTAGAACAGGGAGGGTGGAAAATACGCAGTATTTT
NA	NA	TRBV5-6	TRBJ1-4	CASSRGREEKLFF	TGTGCCAGCAGCCGGGGCAGGGAAGAAAAACTGTTTTTT
NA	NA	TRBV6-6	TRBJ2-7	CASSYSGSSSYEQYF	TGTGCCAGCAGTTACTCGGGGTCGAGCTCCTACGAGCAGTACTTC
NA	NA	TRBV3-1/TRBV3-2	TRBJ2-7	CASSPRAIIYEQYF	TGTGCCAGCAGCCCTCGTGCTATCATCTACGAGCAGTACTTC
NA	NA	TRBV4-3	TRBJ2-1	CASSQALGSPYNEQFF	TGCGCCAGCAGCCAAGCCTTGGGGAGTCCTTACAATGAGCAGTTCTTC
once	NA	TRBV11-3	TRBJ2-5	CASSLGSGAGETQYF	TGTGCCAGCAGCTTAGGTTCAGGGGCAGGGGAGACCCAGTACTTC
NA	TRBD1	TRBV6-2/TRBV6-3	TRBJ1-5	CASSYPGTAGDQPQHF	TGTGCCAGCAGTTACCCAGGGACAGCGGGTGATCAGCCCCAGCATTTT